The clone carrying this T cell receptor (beta chain) was seen only once. Data came from immunoSEQ multiplex PCR; TCRdb stores just in-frame clones and leaves some out. The table includes about 81,000 clones, approximately 90% detected once. Trimming removed 6 bases from V and 1 base from J, with 10 bases in between. The CDR3 sequence is 13 residues long. Germline V CDR1 and CDR2: SGHNT, YYREEE (reference sequence). The data belong to a study of technical replicates of blood from a handful of donors. Input material: T cells isolated from PBMCs. The genes are TRBV5-4 and TRBJ2-5; unclear D gene. The source is a human donor in good health. The CDR3, as DNA: TGTGCCAGCAAAACCAGTCCCCAAGAGACCCAGTACTTC. Translating it yields CASKTSPQETQYF.